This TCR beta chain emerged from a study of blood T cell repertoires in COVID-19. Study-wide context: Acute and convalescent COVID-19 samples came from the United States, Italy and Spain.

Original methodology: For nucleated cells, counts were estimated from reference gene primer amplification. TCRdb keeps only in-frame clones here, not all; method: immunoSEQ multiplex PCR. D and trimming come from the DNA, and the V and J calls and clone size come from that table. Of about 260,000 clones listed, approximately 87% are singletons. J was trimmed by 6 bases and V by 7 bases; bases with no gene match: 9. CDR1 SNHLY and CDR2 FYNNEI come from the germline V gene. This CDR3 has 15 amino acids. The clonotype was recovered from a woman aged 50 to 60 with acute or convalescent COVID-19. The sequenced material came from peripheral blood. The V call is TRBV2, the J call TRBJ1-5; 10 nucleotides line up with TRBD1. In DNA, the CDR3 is TGTGCCAGCATTCAGGAGACAGGGGGCCGTCAGCCCCAGCATTTT. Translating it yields CASIQETGGRQPQHF.